Following are 29 T cell receptor beta chains from one sample sequenced in a study of graft-versus-host responses after intestinal transplantation. The method was immunoSEQ multiplex PCR; TCRdb's version includes in-frame clones alone and lacks a portion of them. The repertoire has about 21,000 clones, 55% to 70% of them found once; the top ten carry approximately 1%. The sequenced sample was alloreactive CD4+ T cells from a mixed lymphocyte reaction culture, obtained before intestinal transplant. Regarding subset: CFSE-low proliferating T cells sorted from roughly 6-day pre-transplant mixed lymphocyte reaction (GvH or HvG direction). These receptors all come from a human patient who received an intestinal transplant.

The CDR3 bases are TGCGCCAGCAGCCCCTCCGGGCGGGGGGACGGTGAAGCTTTCTTT. Its protein product is CASSPSGRGDGEAFF. The gene calls are TRBV5-1 and TRBJ1-1, with a weak D call TRBD1 (5 bases). Looked up from germline, CDR1 is SGHRS and CDR2 is YFSETQ. V lost 4 bases and J 7 bases, leaving 20 bases between the germline ends. The CDR3 loop spans 15 amino acids.

With regard to this clone: Other DNA sequences in this sample translate to the same CDR3. This chain links TRBV10-3 with TRBJ1-6, with TRBD1 as a possible D gene (6 bases). This CDR3 has 16 residues. Germline CDR1 is ENHRY and CDR2 is SYGVKD. V was trimmed by 2 bases and J by 7 bases, leaving 15 bases between them. The CDR3 is CAISEDPWGGNSPLHF. The CDR3 DNA reads TGTGCCATCAGTGAGGACCCTTGGGGGGGCAATTCACCCCTCCACTTT.

The rearrangement links TRBV10-2 to TRBJ2-4, with 8 bases identical to TRBD2. The V segment lost 8 bases and the J segment 7 bases; nucleotides outside the gene matches: 13. The CDR3 is made up of 15 amino acids. Germline assignment: CDR1 WSHSY and CDR2 SAAADI. CDR3 nucleotides: TGCGCCAGCGGGGCGAACGGGGGGGCGACGAACATTCAGTACTTC. This sequence encodes CASGANGGATNIQYF.

This clone was detected a few times. The chain carries TRBV5-1 and TRBJ2-1, with 9 bases lining up with TRBD1. The germline V gene has CDR1 SGHRS and CDR2 YFSETQ. With 2 bases clipped from V and 3 bases from J, the junction kept 3 bases outside the gene matches. This CDR3 spans 15 amino acids. CDR3 sequence (DNA): TGCGCCAGCAGCTTCGGGACAGGGAACTACAATGAGCAGTTCTTC. This sequence encodes CASSFGTGNYNEQFF.

The chain has TRBV28 and TRBJ2-1, with D hard to call. The CDR3 extends over 16 amino acids. CDR1 MDHEN and CDR2 SYDVKM come from the germline V gene. The V end was cut by 3 bases, the J end by 0 bases, with 12 bases between. The CDR3 nucleotides are TGTGCCAGCAGTTTCCCCCGAGGAAGCTCCTACAATGAGCAGTTCTTC. Translated: CASSFPRGSSYNEQFF.

This chain uses TRBV6-5 with TRBJ1-2; D might be TRBD1 (6 bases). Trimming shortened V by 11 bases and J by 2 bases, and 21 bases separated the two germline ends. The CDR3 spans 15 residues. Germline loops: CDR1 MNHEY, CDR2 SVGAGI. CDR3 nucleotide sequence: TGTGCCGGCCGGGAGGACAGAACGCTAAACTATGGCTACACCTTC. This encodes CAGREDRTLNYGYTF.

The chain links TRBV28 to TRBJ1-4, with TRBD1 matching over 8 bases. V gave up 5 bases and J gave up 8 bases; unmatched junction bases: 13. The CDR3 is 16 amino acids. Germline V CDR1 and CDR2: MDHEN, SYDVKM. CDR3 residues: CASSPRTGRVEEKLFF. CDR3 DNA sequence: TGTGCCAGCAGTCCTCGGACAGGGCGGGTTGAGGAAAAACTGTTTTTT. Full variable domain (remainder filled in from reference TRBV28 and TRBJ1-4): DVKVTQSSRYLVKRTGEKVFLECVQDMDHENMFWYRQDPGLGLRLIYFSYDVKMKEKGDIPEGYSVSREKKERFSLILESASTNQTSMYLCASSPRTGRVEEKLFFGSGTQLSVL.

The chain couples TRBV5-1 to TRBJ1-2, with D hard to call. CDR3 length: 15 amino acids. In germline, CDR1 is SGHRS, CDR2 YFSETQ. V was shortened by 0 bases and J by 2 bases, with 11 bases between the two germline ends. CDR3 loop: CASSLVGGRNYGYTF. In DNA, the CDR3 is TGCGCCAGCAGCTTGGTCGGAGGGCGCAACTATGGCTACACCTTC.

The chain uses TRBV29-1 and TRBJ2-5, with D possibly matching TRBD1 (6 bases). Germline V CDR1 and CDR2: SQVTM, ANQGSEA. This CDR3 is 12 amino acids long. Trimming shortened V by 8 bases and J by 7 bases, and 17 bases separated the two germline ends. The CDR3: CSTGQRRGTQYF. In DNA form, the CDR3 reads TGCAGCACCGGACAGCGTCGGGGGACCCAGTACTTC.

This chain connects TRBV29-1 to TRBJ1-2, with a weak D call TRBD1 (5 bases). V lost 4 bases to trimming and J lost 6 bases, with 15 bases between them. The CDR3 extends over 13 amino acids. Germline V gene data show CDR1 as SQVTM and CDR2 as ANQGSEA. The CDR3 loop reads CSVGPQGRDGYTF. Written as DNA, the CDR3 is TGCAGCGTTGGCCCTCAGGGTAGAGATGGCTACACCTTC.

This clone was observed a handful of times. This sequence joins TRBV9 and TRBJ1-4, with D possibly TRBD1 on 5 matching bases. Deletions cut 4 bases from V and 7 bases from J, with 17 bases between. The CDR3 is 15 residues long. The germline V gene has CDR1 SGDLS and CDR2 YYNGEE. CDR3 amino acids: CASSLVPGISEKLFF. The DNA of the CDR3 is TGTGCCAGCAGCCTCGTGCCAGGGATAAGTGAAAAACTGTTTTTT.

The table lists this clone with a few counts. The chain links TRBV11-2 to TRBJ2-3; TRBD2 aligns across 11 bases. In germline, CDR1 is SGHAT, CDR2 FQNNGV. The CDR3 is 16 amino acids. The ends lost 4 bases at V and 2 bases at J; junction bases unmatched: 5. The CDR3 coding sequence is TGTGCCAGCAGCTGGGGACTAGCGGCATTCACAGATACGCAGTATTTT. Encoded protein: CASSWGLAAFTDTQYF.

This clone was detected a few times. V gene TRBV2 combines with J gene TRBJ1-4; maybe TRBD1 (5 bases). The CDR3 has 14 amino acids. The ends were cut back, 5 bases at V and 5 bases at J, with 12 bases in the middle. Germline V gives CDR1 SNHLY, CDR2 FYNNEI. This chain's CDR3 is CASSLTQGNEKLFF. The CDR3 bases are TGTGCCAGCAGTTTAACGCAGGGCAATGAAAAACTGTTTTTT.

This clone was seen only a few times. This rearrangement joins TRBV11-2 to TRBJ2-1, with 7 bases lining up with TRBD2. J gave up 4 bases and V 2 bases, and 14 bases lay outside the gene matches. The CDR3 loop spans 18 amino acids. CDR1 is SGHAT, CDR2 FQNNGV, per germline. The CDR3 region is CASSLMAGVGGRYNEQFF. CDR3 in DNA: TGTGCCAGCAGCTTAATGGCGGGAGTGGGAGGGCGTTACAATGAGCAGTTCTTC.

This clone has a handful of counts. The chain employs TRBV19 and TRBJ1-2, with D unresolved. Germline V lookup: CDR1 LNHDA, CDR2 SQIVND (reference sequence). V gave up 2 bases and J gave up 7 bases, with 14 bases separating them. CDR3 length: 14 amino acids. The DNA for the CDR3 is TGTGCCAGTAGTATACCTTGGTCGTTGAGTGGCTACACCTTC. As protein: CASSIPWSLSGYTF.

The chain recombines TRBV5-8 with TRBJ1-4; no clear D gene. Germline CDR1 reads SGHTS; CDR2 reads YDEGEE. Trimming shortened V by 4 bases and J by 0 bases, and 19 bases separated the two germline ends. The CDR3 extends over 18 amino acids. In nucleotides, the CDR3 is TGTGCCAGCAGCGCCGGAGTCGCCGGGATTGCAACTAATGAAAAACTGTTTTTT. Translating gives CASSAGVAGIATNEKLFF.

Comment on this clone: Its ends do not fully match the called genes, so a read error is possible. The V call is TRBV5-1, the J call TRBJ2-7; TRBD1 aligns across 10 bases. Germline values: CDR1 SGHRS, CDR2 YFSETQ. CDR3 length: 15 amino acids. CDR3 amino acids: CASSFLRTGGGEQYF. CDR3 bases: TGTGCCAGCAGCTTCCTGAGGACAGGGGGAGGGGAGCAGTACTTC.

The rearrangement joins TRBV16 to TRBJ1-5, with TRBD1 as a possible D gene (6 bases). Germline lookup yields CDR1 KGHSY and CDR2 FQNENV. V was clipped by 2 bases and J by 1 base, with 12 bases between them. The CDR3 is 16 residues long. For the CDR3, the DNA is TGTGCCAGCAGCCAACAAGCAGGGGCGAGCAATCAGCCCCAGCATTTT. Translating it yields CASSQQAGASNQPQHF. Supplemented by reference TRBV16 and TRBJ1-5, the full variable domain reads GEEVAQTPKHLVRGEGQKAKLYCAPIKGHSYVFWYQQVLKNEFKFLISFQNENVFDETGMPKERFSAKCLPNSPCSLEIQATKLEDSAVYFCASSQQAGASNQPQHFGDGTRLSIL.

This clone showed up just a few times. This sequence joins TRBV19 and TRBJ2-1; 8 positions agree with TRBD2. The CDR3 sequence is 17 residues long. V was clipped by 0 bases and J by 7 bases; unmatched bases: 11. Germline loops: CDR1 LNHDA, CDR2 SQIVND (reference sequence). The DNA of the CDR3 is TGTGCCAGTAGTATAGATCTAAGCGGGAGAGGCAGGAATGAGCAGTTCTTC. Translating gives CASSIDLSGRGRNEQFF.

This clone was seen more than once but under ten times. CDR3 in DNA: TGCGCCAGCAGCAACAGCGGGAGGAACTACGAGCAGTACTTC. Its translation is CASSNSGRNYEQYF. This chain uses TRBV5-1 with TRBJ2-7; the match to TRBD2 covers 9 bases. CDR1 is SGHRS, CDR2 YFSETQ, per germline. With 4 bases clipped from V and 3 bases from J, the junction kept 5 bases outside the gene matches. The CDR3 runs 14 residues.

This clone was recorded once. The chain recombines TRBV11-3 with TRBJ2-1; TRBD1 matches 11 bases. Germline CDR1 SGHNT, CDR2 YENEEA. The CDR3 consists of 15 residues. Losses at the gene ends were 3 bases for V and 8 bases for J; bases not matched to a gene: 6. Written as DNA, the CDR3 is TGTGCCAGCAGCTTTGGGACAGGGGGTGGAGATGAGCAGTTCTTC. Residues: CASSFGTGGGDEQFF.

A few counts support this clone. The chain employs TRBV10-1 and TRBJ2-2; TRBD1 might be the D (5 bases). Looked up from germline, CDR1 is WNHNN and CDR2 is SYGVQD (reference sequence). There are 16 residues in the CDR3. Trimming stripped 2 bases from V and 7 bases from J, with 17 bases between. The CDR3 is CASSERVGARGGELFF. The DNA for the CDR3 is TGCGCCAGCAGTGAGCGTGTAGGGGCGCGAGGCGGGGAGCTGTTTTTT.

The chain employs TRBV6-6 and TRBJ2-1, with 7 nucleotides matching TRBD2. V lost 8 bases, J lost 2 bases, and 9 bases stayed unmatched. Germline V gene lookup returns CDR1 MNHNY and CDR2 SVGAGI (reference sequence). The CDR3 covers 15 residues. The CDR3 loop is CASLSAGETYNEQFF. The CDR3 DNA reads TGTGCCAGCTTGTCCGCGGGGGAGACCTACAATGAGCAGTTCTTC.

J is TRBJ1-2 and V is TRBV25-1; D gene unclear. Germline lookup yields CDR1 MGHDK and CDR2 SYGVNS. Trimming cost V 5 bases and J 3 bases, with 10 bases left between them. The CDR3 spans 13 residues. In DNA form, the CDR3 reads TGTGCCAGCAGTCCCACGGGTGACTATGGCTACACCTTC. It encodes CASSPTGDYGYTF.

The chain combines TRBV29-1 with TRBJ1-1, with D possibly TRBD1 on 5 matching bases. Germline loops: CDR1 SQVTM, CDR2 ANQGSEA. Trimming left V 1 base short and J 1 base short, with 13 bases between. There are 15 residues in the CDR3. CDR3 DNA sequence: TGCAGCGTTGAAGTGGCGACAGTATGGAACACTGAAGCTTTCTTT. It encodes CSVEVATVWNTEAFF.

This clone is deemed medium-sized. The V gene is TRBV30, the J gene TRBJ2-1, with a possible D match to TRBD2 (7 bases). The V end was cut by 4 bases, the J end by 6 bases, with 13 bases between. CDR3 size: 13 residues. Germline-derived CDR1 and CDR2 are GTSNPN and SVGIG (reference sequence). The CDR3 sequence is CAWNRGAINEQFF. In nucleotides, the CDR3 is TGTGCCTGGAATCGGGGGGCTATCAATGAGCAGTTCTTC.

This clone appeared once. The chain joins TRBV5-5 to TRBJ1-5; a possible D gene is TRBD1 (6 bases). The V gene lost 1 base and the J gene lost 4 bases, with 18 bases spanning the gap. The CDR3 is made up of 17 amino acids. Germline CDR1 reads SGHKS; CDR2 reads YYEKEE (reference sequence). CDR3 sequence: CASSLRWATGSNQPQHF. The DNA for the CDR3 is TGTGCCAGCAGCTTGCGTTGGGCGACAGGCTCAAATCAGCCCCAGCATTTT.

In its sample, this clone was seen once. The chain couples TRBV11-2 to TRBJ2-7; D might be TRBD2 (5 bases). The CDR3 length is 16 residues. Deletions cut 0 bases from V and 4 bases from J, with 16 bases between. Per the germline V gene, CDR1 is SGHAT and CDR2 is FQNNGV. CDR3 coding DNA: TGTGCCAGCAGCTTAGATCTCGGAACGGGAACGTACGAGCAGTACTTC. This sequence encodes CASSLDLGTGTYEQYF.

A note on this clone: A read error may account for a junction end that differs from germline. The chain couples TRBV6-5 to TRBJ1-6; possible D gene TRBD1, 5 bases. CDR3 length: 15 residues. CDR1 MNHEY and CDR2 SVGAGI come from the germline V gene. The CDR3 here is CASTYVQGVNSPLHF. CDR3 in DNA: TGTGCCAGCACTTACGTCCAGGGCGTAAATTCACCCCTCCACTTT.